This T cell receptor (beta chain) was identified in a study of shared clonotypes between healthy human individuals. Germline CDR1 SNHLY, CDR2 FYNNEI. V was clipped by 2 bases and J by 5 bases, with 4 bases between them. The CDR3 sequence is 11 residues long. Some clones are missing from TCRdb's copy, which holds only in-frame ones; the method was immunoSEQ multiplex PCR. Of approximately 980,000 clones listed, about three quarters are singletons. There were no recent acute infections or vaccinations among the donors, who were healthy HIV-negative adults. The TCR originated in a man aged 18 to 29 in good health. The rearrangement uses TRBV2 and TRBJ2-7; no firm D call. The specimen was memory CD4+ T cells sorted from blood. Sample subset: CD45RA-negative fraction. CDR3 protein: CASSEFNEQYF. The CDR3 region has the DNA TGTGCCAGCAGTGAATTCAACGAGCAGTACTTC.